One sample yielded the 13 T cell receptor beta chains listed below, sequenced in a study of T cell responses to AZD1222 COVID-19 vaccine. Using immunoSEQ multiplex PCR, the repertoire was profiled, and TCRdb retains in-frame clones only, with some absent. The sample shows 70,000 to 95,000 clones, roughly 90% of them seen only once. Sequencing was performed on peripheral blood, taken 28 days after the second AZD1222 dose. These receptor sequences come from an adult who received the AZD1222 COVID-19 vaccine.

The rearrangement uses TRBV7-9 and TRBJ1-2; the D gene is possibly TRBD1 (6 bases). Germline V gene sequence: CDR1 SEHNR, CDR2 FQNEAQ (reference sequence). The CDR3 runs to 14 residues. V lost 5 bases to trimming and J lost 6 bases, with 16 bases between them. The CDR3 bases are TGTGCCAGCAGCAGGGGTGGGGGCGCCGATGGCTACACCTTC. Amino acids: CASSRGGGADGYTF.

The chain combines TRBV11-1 with TRBJ1-2, with 10 bases matching TRBD1. Germline V lookup: CDR1 SGHAT, CDR2 FQDESV (reference sequence). The CDR3 consists of 14 residues. The V gene end was trimmed by 6 bases and the J gene end by 6 bases; junction bases not matched to a gene: 7. The CDR3 is CASSQGTGVNGYTF. The DNA of the CDR3 is TGTGCCAGCAGTCAAGGGACAGGGGTGAATGGCTACACCTTC.

This clone was observed once. This chain connects TRBV7-8 to TRBJ2-3; 8 nucleotides line up with TRBD2. This CDR3 has 15 amino acids. Germline CDR1 reads SGHVS; CDR2 reads FQNEAQ. V lost 5 bases, J lost 6 bases, and 10 bases stayed unmatched. CDR3 coding DNA: TGTGCCAGCAGCCCCCAACGGGGGGGCCGGGATACGCAGTATTTT. Amino acid sequence: CASSPQRGGRDTQYF.

This sequence joins TRBV15 and TRBJ2-7; D may match TRBD1 or TRBD2 (5 bases each). Germline CDR1 is LNHNV and CDR2 is YYDKDF (reference sequence). V shed 5 bases and J shed 9 bases, with 14 bases lying between them. The CDR3 sequence is 12 residues long. In DNA form, the CDR3 reads TGTGCCACCAGCCCGGGACCCGGAGGGCAGTACTTC. Protein sequence: CATSPGPGGQYF. Variable domain in full (rest from reference TRBV15 and TRBJ2-7): DAMVIQNPRYQVTQFGKPVTLSCSQTLNHNVMYWYQQKSSQAPKLLFHYYDKDFNNEADTPDNFQSRRPNTSFCFLDIRSPGLGDTAMYLCATSPGPGGQYFGPGTRLTVT.

This rearrangement joins TRBV7-2 to TRBJ2-3; 11 positions agree with TRBD2. The ends lost 3 bases at V and 0 bases at J; junction bases unmatched: 2. The CDR3 is 16 residues long. The germline V gene has CDR1 SGHTA and CDR2 FQGNSA. CDR3 protein: CASSFSSGGSTDTQYF. The CDR3 nucleotides read TGTGCCAGCAGCTTCTCTAGCGGGGGGAGCACAGATACGCAGTATTTT.

A note on this clone: The identical CDR3 is also encoded by other nucleotide sequences in the sample. This chain links TRBV19 with TRBJ2-5; the D gene is possibly TRBD1 (5 bases). Germline CDR1 and CDR2: LNHDA and SQIVND (reference sequence). CDR3 length equals 12 residues. V lost 2 bases and J lost 5, with 6 bases in between. Here the CDR3 reads CASSIRGETQYF. CDR3 in DNA: TGTGCCAGTAGTATAAGGGGCGAGACCCAGTACTTC.

The CDR3 is CSASRGAANTGELFF. The CDR3 bases are TGCAGTGCTAGTCGGGGGGCCGCGAACACCGGGGAGCTGTTTTTT. The chain joins TRBV20-1 to TRBJ2-2, with TRBD2 as a possible D gene (7 bases). The length of the CDR3 is 15 residues. V lost 3 bases and J lost 0, with 11 bases in between. CDR1 and CDR2 from the germline V gene are DFQATT and SNEGSKA (reference sequence).

This chain uses TRBV2 with TRBJ1-2, with D possibly matching TRBD1 (6 bases). Germline lookup yields CDR1 SNHLY and CDR2 FYNNEI. The CDR3 consists of 14 residues. Trimming removed 5 bases at V and 6 bases at J, with 16 bases between. CDR3 loop: CASSRVRGQHGYTF. CDR3 nucleotides: TGTGCCAGCAGTCGCGTGAGAGGACAGCATGGCTACACCTTC.

This chain links TRBV4-3 with TRBJ1-1, with 7 bases matching TRBD1. Germline V gene data show CDR1 as LGHNA and CDR2 as YSLEER. The CDR3 consists of 14 residues. V was pared by 4 bases and J by 4 bases, with 6 bases of the junction left unmatched. CDR3 coding DNA: TGCGCCAGCAGCCTCCTCAGGGGGACCACTGAAGCTTTCTTT. It encodes CASSLLRGTTEAFF.

J is TRBJ1-1 and V is TRBV28, with D hard to call. Germline CDR1 reads MDHEN; CDR2 reads SYDVKM. This CDR3 contains 12 residues. The germline V and J ends were trimmed by 6 bases and 4 bases, with 9 bases remaining between them. The CDR3 loop is CASRPLGTEAFF. For the CDR3, the DNA is TGTGCCAGCAGACCCCTGGGCACTGAAGCTTTCTTT.

The J gene is TRBJ1-2, the V gene TRBV30, with unresolved D. The CDR3 spans 12 residues. The V end lost 0 bases, the J end lost 8 bases, and 10 bases lay between the germline ends. Germline V gene lookup returns CDR1 GTSNPN and CDR2 SVGIG (reference sequence). CDR3 sequence reads: CAWSVQGIGYTF. The CDR3 bases are TGTGCCTGGAGTGTACAAGGGATCGGCTACACCTTC.

The chain is built from TRBV10-3 and TRBJ2-5, with a possible D match to TRBD1 (6 bases). There are 13 residues in the CDR3. Germline V gene sequence: CDR1 ENHRY, CDR2 SYGVKD. V gave up 10 bases and J gave up 2 bases, with 14 bases separating them. The CDR3, as DNA: TGTGCCACCCATGCAGGGGCTCAAGAGACCCAGTACTTC. Translating it yields CATHAGAQETQYF.

The chain combines TRBV7-9 with TRBJ1-3, with a tentative D call TRBD1 (6 bases). The V end lost 5 bases, the J end lost 4 bases, and 12 bases lay between the germline ends. Germline CDR1 SEHNR, CDR2 FQNEAQ (reference sequence). This CDR3 region has 14 residues. The CDR3: CASSPDRLGNTIYF. Here the CDR3 DNA reads TGTGCCAGCAGCCCTGACAGGCTAGGAAACACCATATATTTT. Variable domain in full (rest from reference TRBV7-9 and TRBJ1-3): DTGVSQNPRHKITKRGQNVTFRCDPISEHNRLYWYRQTLGQGPEFLTYFQNEAQLEKSRLLSDRFSAERPKGSFSTLEIQRTEQGDSAMYLCASSPDRLGNTIYFGEGSWLTVV.